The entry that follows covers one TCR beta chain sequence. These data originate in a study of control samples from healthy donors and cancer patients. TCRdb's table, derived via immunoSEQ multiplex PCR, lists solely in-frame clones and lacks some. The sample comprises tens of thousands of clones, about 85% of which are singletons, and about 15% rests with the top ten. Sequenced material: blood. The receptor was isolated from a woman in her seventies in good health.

The CDR3: CASRQGGQPQHF. Here the CDR3 DNA reads TGTGCCAGCAGACAGGGGGGACAGCCCCAGCATTTT. The chain is built from TRBV6-5 and TRBJ1-5, with 8 bases identical to TRBD1. CDR1 is MNHEY, CDR2 SVGAGI, per germline. This CDR3 has 12 amino acids. The trim removed 6 bases at V and 7 bases at J, leaving 2 bases unmatched.